Shown below are 21 T cell receptor beta chains from a single sample sequenced in a study of CD8+ T cells in alopecia areata. It was from alopecia areata patients that lesional scalp punch biopsies and peripheral blood were collected. Extraction of RNA preceded its reverse transcription into cDNA, which served as the sequencing template. Sequenced by immunoSEQ multiplex PCR; TCRdb stores in-frame clones only, minus some. The sample carries approximately 12,000 clones, 60% recorded once. Input material: skin. These receptors originate from a human donor with alopecia areata.

This clone was observed once. This CDR3 reads CASSPEVGPNEQFF. The CDR3 DNA is TGTGCCAGCAGCCCGGAGGTGGGACCCAATGAGCAGTTCTTC. The chain carries TRBV11-2 and TRBJ2-1; D may match TRBD1 or TRBD2 (5 bases each). V shed 5 bases and J shed 6 bases, with 14 bases lying between them. The CDR3 has 14 residues. CDR1 and CDR2 (germline): SGHAT, FQNNGV. Complete variable domain (other parts from reference TRBV11-2 and TRBJ2-1): EAGVAQSPRYKIIEKRQSVAFWCNPISGHATLYWYQQILGQGPKLLIQFQNNGVVDDSQLPKDRFSAERLKGVDSTLKIQPAKLEDSAVYLCASSPEVGPNEQFFGPGTRLTVL.

This CDR3 reads CASRPPTGGETQYF. CDR3 nucleotide sequence: TGTGCCAGCAGGCCACCGACAGGGGGAGAGACCCAGTACTTC. The chain combines TRBV6-5 with TRBJ2-5; 9 bases match TRBD1. V lost 6 bases and J lost 4; bases outside the gene matches: 6. This CDR3 is built from 14 residues. In germline, CDR1 is MNHEY, CDR2 SVGAGI.

The chain recombines TRBV7-2 with TRBJ2-3; D is perhaps TRBD1 or TRBD2 (6 bases each). V was trimmed by 1 base and J by 6 bases, leaving 14 bases between them. This CDR3 has 15 amino acids. Germline V CDR1 and CDR2: SGHTA, FQGNSA. The CDR3 loop reads CASSLVRLGGDTQYF. CDR3 nucleotide sequence: TGTGCCAGCAGCTTAGTGCGACTAGGGGGGGATACGCAGTATTTT.

This sequence joins TRBV29-1 and TRBJ2-3; D might be TRBD1 or TRBD2, each matching 10 bases. This CDR3 comprises 19 residues. Germline values: CDR1 SQVTM, CDR2 ANQGSEA. V gave up 6 bases and J gave up 4 bases, with 32 bases separating them. For the CDR3, the DNA is TGCAGCGTGACCCGACAGGGGGCTAGCGGGAGAGTTTTTCCAGATACGCAGTATTTT. Its protein product is CSVTRQGASGRVFPDTQYF.

This chain joins TRBV10-2 and TRBJ2-1, with 15 bases aligning to TRBD2. The CDR3 is 23 amino acids. From germline, CDR1 is WSHSY and CDR2 SAAADI. V shed 3 bases and J 0 bases; nucleotides not matched to a gene: 18. The CDR3 loop reads CASSDGTSGRPRTFFDSYNEQFF. DNA of the CDR3: TGCGCCAGCAGTGACGGGACTAGCGGGAGGCCTCGGACTTTTTTTGACTCCTACAATGAGCAGTTCTTC.

J is TRBJ1-4 and V is TRBV14; D ambiguous. The CDR3 loop spans 11 amino acids. V was cut by 5 bases and J by 5 bases, with 3 bases left in between. Germline lookup yields CDR1 SGHDN and CDR2 FVKESK. CDR3 amino acids: CASSKNEKLFF. The CDR3 nucleotides are TGTGCCAGCAGCAAAAATGAAAAACTGTTTTTT.

The CDR3 here is CAISESRDSGNTIYF. The DNA of the CDR3 is TGTGCCATCAGTGAGTCCAGGGACTCTGGAAACACCATATATTTT. V gene TRBV10-3 combines with J gene TRBJ1-3, with D possibly matching TRBD1 (5 bases). Germline-derived CDR1 and CDR2 are ENHRY and SYGVKD. V was clipped by 0 bases and J by 0 bases, with 6 bases between them. The CDR3 is made up of 15 amino acids.

This chain uses TRBV5-5 with TRBJ2-7; 8 nucleotides align to TRBD2. V shed 0 bases and J 2 bases; nucleotides not matched to a gene: 13. Per germline, CDR1 SGHKS and CDR2 YYEKEE (reference sequence). CDR3 length: 18 residues. The CDR3 DNA is TGTGCCAGCAGCTTGGACCCCTTGGAAGCGGGAGTGGCCTACGAGCAGTACTTC. It codes for CASSLDPLEAGVAYEQYF.

The rearrangement joins TRBV7-3 to TRBJ2-3, with 7 bases fitting TRBD2. CDR1 is SGHTA and CDR2 is FQGTGA in the germline V gene. The CDR3 is made up of 14 amino acids. Trimming at V came to 3 bases and at J to 0 bases, leaving 0 bases not matched to a gene. CDR3 sequence: CASSFSGSTDTQYF. The CDR3 DNA sequence: TGTGCCAGCAGCTTTAGCGGGAGCACAGATACGCAGTATTTT.

Comments on this clone: An end of the junction does not agree with germline; a read error may underlie this. This CDR3 is also generated by other DNA sequences in the sample. The rearrangement joins TRBV14 to TRBJ2-1; D is undetermined. Germline CDR1 reads SGHDN; CDR2 reads FVKESK. The CDR3 length is 11 residues. CDR3: CASSLYNEQFF. CDR3 sequence (DNA): TGTGCCAGTAGCCTCTACAATGAGCAGTTCTTC. Supplemented by reference TRBV14 and TRBJ2-1, the full variable domain reads EAGVTQFPSHSVIEKGQTVTLRCDPISGHDNLYWYRRVMGKEIKFLLHFVKESKQDESGMPNNRFLAERTGGTYSTLKVQPAELEDSGVYFCASSLYNEQFFGPGTRLTVL.

A single count supports this clone. The chain has TRBV2 and TRBJ2-5; D may be TRBD1 (6 bases). Per germline, CDR1 SNHLY and CDR2 FYNNEI. The CDR3 covers 15 residues. Trimming pared 7 bases from V and 5 bases from J, leaving 20 bases between. The CDR3 DNA reads TGTGCCAGCACGAGGGAGACAGGCCTCGGGGAGACCCAGTACTTC. It translates to CASTRETGLGETQYF. Drawing the rest from reference TRBV2 and TRBJ2-5, the complete variable domain is EPEVTQTPSHQVTQMGQEVILRCVPISNHLYFYWYRQILGQKVEFLVSFYNNEISEKSEIFDDQFSVERPDGSNFTLKIRSTKLEDSAMYFCASTRETGLGETQYFGPGTRLLVL.

In DNA form, the CDR3 reads TGTGCCAGCAGTGATAGGGGCCCAGTCGAGCAGTACTTC. Residues: CASSDRGPVEQYF. The chain has TRBV25-1 and TRBJ2-5, with D perhaps matching TRBD1 (5 bases). The J call may be mistaken, given a closer DNA end match to TRBJ2-7. The CDR3 loop spans 13 amino acids. The germline V gene encodes CDR1 MGHDK and CDR2 SYGVNS.

The table lists this clone with a few counts. The chain joins TRBV27 to TRBJ2-7, with 14 bases aligning to TRBD2. CDR1 is MNHEY and CDR2 is SMNVEV in the germline V gene (reference sequence). Trimming cost V 8 bases and J 3 bases; bases outside gene matches: 12. There are 17 residues in the CDR3. The CDR3 protein is CASGGTSGSSLYYEQYF. DNA for the CDR3: TGTGCCAGCGGTGGGACTAGCGGGAGCTCGTTGTACTACGAGCAGTACTTC.

This chain uses TRBV7-2 with TRBJ2-3; the match to TRBD2 covers 11 bases. V shed 5 bases and J 4 bases; nucleotides not matched to a gene: 11. CDR1 and CDR2 (germline): SGHTA, FQGNSA. The CDR3 runs to 17 residues. CDR3 in amino acids: CASSALAGGFRADTQYF. CDR3 in DNA: TGTGCCAGCAGCGCGTTAGCGGGAGGGTTTAGGGCAGATACGCAGTATTTT.

The sample holds a few counts of this clone. The V call is TRBV5-1, the J call TRBJ2-3; weak D call: TRBD1 (5 bases). V was trimmed by 0 bases and J by 4 bases, leaving 12 bases between them. Per germline, CDR1 SGHRS and CDR2 YFSETQ. This CDR3 region has 15 residues. The CDR3 loop reads CASSLEGSVADTQYF. The CDR3, as DNA: TGCGCCAGCAGCTTGGAGGGGTCGGTGGCAGATACGCAGTATTTT.

The gene calls are TRBV7-9 and TRBJ2-1, with no clear D. Germline CDR1 SEHNR, CDR2 FQNEAQ (reference sequence). The CDR3 contains 12 residues. V lost 5 bases, J lost 5 bases, and 7 bases lay in between. For the CDR3, the DNA is TGTGCCAGCAGCCCGACCCACAATGAGCAGTTCTTC. As protein: CASSPTHNEQFF.

CDR3 loop: CASSYSGSFYNEQFF. The CDR3 region has the DNA TGTGCCAGCAGTTACTCGGGGTCATTCTACAATGAGCAGTTCTTC. The J gene is TRBJ2-1, the V gene TRBV6-5; no reliable D call. Germline V gene sequence: CDR1 MNHEY, CDR2 SVGAGI. This CDR3 region has 15 residues. Trimming removed 0 bases at V and 3 bases at J, with 9 bases between.

The chain couples TRBV28 to TRBJ2-7, with TRBD1 matching 10 bases. This CDR3 has 16 amino acids. From germline, CDR1 is MDHEN and CDR2 SYDVKM. J was trimmed by 4 bases and V by 5 bases; bases with no gene match: 11. The CDR3 region is CASSAPDRGSGYEQYF. The CDR3 DNA is TGTGCCAGCAGTGCGCCGGACAGGGGGTCCGGTTACGAGCAGTACTTC.

Written as DNA, the CDR3 is TGTGCCAGTAGTATAGAGGGACTAGCGGCTTACAATGAGCAGTTCTTC. Its protein is CASSIEGLAAYNEQFF. The J gene is TRBJ2-1, the V gene TRBV19; 11 bases are a match to TRBD2. The CDR3 covers 16 residues. V shed 0 bases and J 4 bases; nucleotides not matched to a gene: 2. Germline values: CDR1 LNHDA, CDR2 SQIVND (reference sequence).

The chain joins TRBV7-9 to TRBJ2-1, with D maybe TRBD2 (6 bases). Germline V gene data show CDR1 as SEHNR and CDR2 as FQNEAQ (reference sequence). This CDR3 has 13 residues. V lost 5 bases to trimming and J lost 10 bases, with 15 bases between them. CDR3 region: CASSTGLQREQFF. In nucleotides, the CDR3 is TGTGCCAGCAGCACGGGACTTCAGAGGGAGCAGTTCTTC.

The chain employs TRBV7-2 and TRBJ2-5; the D gene is possibly TRBD2 (6 bases). Trimming stripped 3 bases from V and 3 bases from J, with 17 bases between. In germline, CDR1 is SGHTA, CDR2 FQGNSA. This CDR3 is built from 16 residues. The CDR3 loop is CASSFYEDYVEETQYF. CDR3 nucleotides: TGTGCCAGCAGCTTCTATGAGGACTATGTTGAAGAGACCCAGTACTTC.